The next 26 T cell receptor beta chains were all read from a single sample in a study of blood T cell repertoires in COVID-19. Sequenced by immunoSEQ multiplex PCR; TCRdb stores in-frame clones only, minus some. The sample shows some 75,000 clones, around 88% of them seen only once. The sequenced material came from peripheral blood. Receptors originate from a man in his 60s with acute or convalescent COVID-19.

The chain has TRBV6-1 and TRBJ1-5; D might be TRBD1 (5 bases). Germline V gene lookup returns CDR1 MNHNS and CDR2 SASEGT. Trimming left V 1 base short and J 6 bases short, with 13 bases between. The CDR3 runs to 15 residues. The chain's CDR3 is CASSEVGGRAQPQHF. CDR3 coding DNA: TGTGCCAGCAGTGAAGTGGGGGGAAGAGCTCAGCCCCAGCATTTT.

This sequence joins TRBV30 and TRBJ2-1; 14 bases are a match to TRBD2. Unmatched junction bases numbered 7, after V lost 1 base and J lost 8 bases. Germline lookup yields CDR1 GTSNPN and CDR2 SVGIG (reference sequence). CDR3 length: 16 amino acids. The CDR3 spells CAWSGLAGGPTHEQFF. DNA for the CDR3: TGTGCCTGGAGTGGACTAGCGGGAGGGCCCACGCATGAGCAGTTCTTC.

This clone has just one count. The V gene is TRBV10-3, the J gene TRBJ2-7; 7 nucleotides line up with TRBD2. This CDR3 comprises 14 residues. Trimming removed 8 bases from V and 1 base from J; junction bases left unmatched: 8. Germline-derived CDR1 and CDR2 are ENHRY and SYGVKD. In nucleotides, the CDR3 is TGTGCCATCGGTGGGGGGGTTAATTCCTACGAGCAGTACTTC. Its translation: CAIGGGVNSYEQYF.

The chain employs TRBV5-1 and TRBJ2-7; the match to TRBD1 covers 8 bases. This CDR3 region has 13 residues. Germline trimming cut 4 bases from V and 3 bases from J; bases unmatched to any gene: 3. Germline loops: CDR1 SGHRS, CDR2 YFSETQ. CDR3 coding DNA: TGCGCCAGCAGCCAGGGACAGGTCTACGAGCAGTACTTC. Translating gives CASSQGQVYEQYF.

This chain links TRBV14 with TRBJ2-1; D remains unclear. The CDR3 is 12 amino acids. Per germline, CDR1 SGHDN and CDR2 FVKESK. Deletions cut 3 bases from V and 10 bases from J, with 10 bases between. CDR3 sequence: CASSQADWEQFF. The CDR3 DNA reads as TGTGCCAGCAGCCAGGCCGACTGGGAGCAGTTCTTC. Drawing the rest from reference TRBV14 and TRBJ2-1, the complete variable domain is EAGVTQFPSHSVIEKGQTVTLRCDPISGHDNLYWYRRVMGKEIKFLLHFVKESKQDESGMPNNRFLAERTGGTYSTLKVQPAELEDSGVYFCASSQADWEQFFGPGTRLTVL.

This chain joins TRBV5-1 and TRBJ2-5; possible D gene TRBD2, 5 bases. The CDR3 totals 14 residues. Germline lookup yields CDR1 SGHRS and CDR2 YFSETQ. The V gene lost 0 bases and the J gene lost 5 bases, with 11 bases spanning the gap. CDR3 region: CASSLVEGSETQYF. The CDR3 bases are TGCGCCAGCAGCTTGGTCGAGGGATCGGAGACCCAGTACTTC.

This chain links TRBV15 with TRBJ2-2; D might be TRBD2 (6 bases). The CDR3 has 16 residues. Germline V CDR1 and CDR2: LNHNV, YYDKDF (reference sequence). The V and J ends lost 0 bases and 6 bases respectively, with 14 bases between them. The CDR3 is CATSREEETSAGELFF. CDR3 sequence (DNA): TGTGCCACCAGCAGAGAGGAGGAGACTAGTGCCGGGGAGCTGTTTTTT.

This chain's CDR3 is CATSPGGGREQYF. DNA for the CDR3: TGTGCCACCAGTCCTGGGGGGGGGCGCGAGCAGTACTTC. The V call is TRBV24-1, the J call TRBJ2-7; a weak D match, TRBD2 (7 bases). CDR1 is KGHDR, CDR2 SFDVKD, per germline. The CDR3 consists of 13 residues. V was clipped by 6 bases and J by 6 bases, with 14 bases between them.

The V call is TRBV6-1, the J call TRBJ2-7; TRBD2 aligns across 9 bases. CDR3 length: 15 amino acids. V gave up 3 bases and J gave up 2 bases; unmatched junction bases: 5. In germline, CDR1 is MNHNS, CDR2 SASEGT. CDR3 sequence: CASSDISGGPYEQYF. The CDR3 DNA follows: TGTGCCAGCAGTGACATTAGCGGGGGCCCCTACGAGCAGTACTTC.

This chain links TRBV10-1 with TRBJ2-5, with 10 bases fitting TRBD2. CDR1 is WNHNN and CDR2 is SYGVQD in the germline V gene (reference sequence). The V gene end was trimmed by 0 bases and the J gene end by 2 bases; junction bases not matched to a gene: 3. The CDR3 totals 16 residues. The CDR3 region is CASSESGAGGQETQYF. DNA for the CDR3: TGCGCCAGCAGTGAGTCCGGAGCGGGGGGGCAAGAGACCCAGTACTTC.

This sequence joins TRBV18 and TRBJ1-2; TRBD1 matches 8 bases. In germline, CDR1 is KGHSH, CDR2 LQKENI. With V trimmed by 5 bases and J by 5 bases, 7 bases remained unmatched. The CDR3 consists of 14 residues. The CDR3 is CASSSDRDGYGYTF. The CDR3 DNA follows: TGTGCCAGCTCATCGGACAGGGACGGATATGGCTACACCTTC.

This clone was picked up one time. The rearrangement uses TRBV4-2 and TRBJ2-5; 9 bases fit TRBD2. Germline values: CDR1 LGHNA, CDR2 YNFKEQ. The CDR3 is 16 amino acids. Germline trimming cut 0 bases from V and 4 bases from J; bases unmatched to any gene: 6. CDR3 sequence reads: CASSQEEAGGRETQYF. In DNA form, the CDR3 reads TGTGCCAGCAGCCAAGAGGAAGCGGGAGGTCGAGAGACCCAGTACTTC.

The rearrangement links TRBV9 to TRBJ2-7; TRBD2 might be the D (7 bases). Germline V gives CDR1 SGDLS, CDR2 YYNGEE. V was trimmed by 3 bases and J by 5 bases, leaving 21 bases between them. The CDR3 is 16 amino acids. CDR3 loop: CASSASIVGGANEQYF. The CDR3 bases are TGTGCCAGCAGCGCCTCCATCGTGGGGGGGGCCAACGAGCAGTACTTC. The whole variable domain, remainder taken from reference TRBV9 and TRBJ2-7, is DSGVTQTPKHLITATGQRVTLRCSPRSGDLSVYWYQQSLDQGLQFLIQYYNGEERAKGNILERFSAQQFPDLHSELNLSSLELGDSALYFCASSASIVGGANEQYFGPGTRLTVT.

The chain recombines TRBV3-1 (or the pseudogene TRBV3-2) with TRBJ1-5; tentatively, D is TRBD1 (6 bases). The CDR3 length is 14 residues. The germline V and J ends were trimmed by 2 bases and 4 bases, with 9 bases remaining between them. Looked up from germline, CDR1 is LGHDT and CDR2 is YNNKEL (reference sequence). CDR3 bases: TGTGCCAGCAGCCAACGAGGGGGAAATCAGCCCCAGCATTTT. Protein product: CASSQRGGNQPQHF.

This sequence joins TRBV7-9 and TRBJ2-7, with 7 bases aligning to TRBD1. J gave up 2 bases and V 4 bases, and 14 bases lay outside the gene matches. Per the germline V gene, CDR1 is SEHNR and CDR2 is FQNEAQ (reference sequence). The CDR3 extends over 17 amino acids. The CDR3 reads CASSWVRGLQLPYEQYF. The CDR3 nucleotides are TGTGCCAGCAGCTGGGTGAGGGGGCTCCAGCTTCCCTACGAGCAGTACTTC.

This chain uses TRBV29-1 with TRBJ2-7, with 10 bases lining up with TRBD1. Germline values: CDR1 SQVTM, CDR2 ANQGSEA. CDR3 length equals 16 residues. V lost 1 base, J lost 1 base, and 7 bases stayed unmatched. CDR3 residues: CSVEGASGQGSYEQYF. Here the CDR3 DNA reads TGCAGCGTTGAAGGGGCTTCGGGACAGGGGTCCTACGAGCAGTACTTC.

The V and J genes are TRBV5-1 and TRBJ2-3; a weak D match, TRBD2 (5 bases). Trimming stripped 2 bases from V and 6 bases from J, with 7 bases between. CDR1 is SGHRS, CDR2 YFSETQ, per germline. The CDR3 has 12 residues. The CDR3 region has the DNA TGCGCCAGCAGCTTAACTAGGGATACGCAGTATTTT. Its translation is CASSLTRDTQYF.

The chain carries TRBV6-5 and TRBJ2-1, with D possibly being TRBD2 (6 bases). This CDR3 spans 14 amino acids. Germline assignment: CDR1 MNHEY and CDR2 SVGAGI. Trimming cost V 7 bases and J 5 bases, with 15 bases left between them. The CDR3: CASTRDWAHNEQFF. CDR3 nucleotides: TGTGCCAGCACCCGGGACTGGGCCCACAATGAGCAGTTCTTC.

CDR3 sequence (DNA): TGTGCCAGCATCCCCCAGGGAACTTATGGCTACACCTTC. Translated, it gives CASIPQGTYGYTF. J is TRBJ1-2 and V is TRBV28; the D gene is possibly TRBD1 (5 bases). In germline, CDR1 is MDHEN, CDR2 SYDVKM. Trimming stripped 7 bases from V and 5 bases from J, with 14 bases between. The CDR3 contains 13 residues.

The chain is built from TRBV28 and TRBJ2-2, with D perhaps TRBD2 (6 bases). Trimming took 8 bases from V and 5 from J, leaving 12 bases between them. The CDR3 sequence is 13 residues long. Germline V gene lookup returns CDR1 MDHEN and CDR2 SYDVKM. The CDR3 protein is CASWDSATGELFF. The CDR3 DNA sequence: TGTGCCAGCTGGGACTCAGCGACCGGGGAGCTGTTTTTT.

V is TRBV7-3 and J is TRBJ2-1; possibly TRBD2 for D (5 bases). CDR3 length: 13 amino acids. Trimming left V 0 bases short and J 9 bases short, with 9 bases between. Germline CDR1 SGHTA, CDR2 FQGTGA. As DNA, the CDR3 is TGTGCCAGCAGCTTAACGTTAGGGAGTGAGCAGTTCTTC. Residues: CASSLTLGSEQFF.

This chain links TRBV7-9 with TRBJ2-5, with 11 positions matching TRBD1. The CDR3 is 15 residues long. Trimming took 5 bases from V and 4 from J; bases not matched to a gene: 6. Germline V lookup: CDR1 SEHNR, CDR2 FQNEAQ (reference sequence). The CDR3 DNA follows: TGTGCCAGCAGCCCGTCGGGACAGGGGGTAGAGACCCAGTACTTC. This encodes CASSPSGQGVETQYF.

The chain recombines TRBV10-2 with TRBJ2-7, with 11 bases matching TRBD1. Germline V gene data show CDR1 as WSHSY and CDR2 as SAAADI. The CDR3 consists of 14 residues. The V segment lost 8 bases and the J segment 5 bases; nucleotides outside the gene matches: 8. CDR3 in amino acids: CASRMGQGGDEQYF. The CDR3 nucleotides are TGCGCCAGCCGGATGGGACAGGGGGGCGACGAGCAGTACTTC.

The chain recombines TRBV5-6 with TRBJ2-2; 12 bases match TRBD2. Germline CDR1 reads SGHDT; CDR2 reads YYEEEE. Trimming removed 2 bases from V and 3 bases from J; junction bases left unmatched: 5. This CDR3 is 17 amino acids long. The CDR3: CASSFASGRAYTGELFF. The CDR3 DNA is TGTGCCAGCAGCTTTGCTAGCGGGAGGGCCTACACCGGGGAGCTGTTTTTT. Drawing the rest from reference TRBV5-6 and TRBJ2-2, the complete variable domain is DAGVTQSPTHLIKTRGQQVTLRCSPKSGHDTVSWYQQALGQGPQFIFQYYEEEERQRGNFPDRFSGHQFPNYSSELNVNALLLGDSALYLCASSFASGRAYTGELFFGEGSRLTVL.

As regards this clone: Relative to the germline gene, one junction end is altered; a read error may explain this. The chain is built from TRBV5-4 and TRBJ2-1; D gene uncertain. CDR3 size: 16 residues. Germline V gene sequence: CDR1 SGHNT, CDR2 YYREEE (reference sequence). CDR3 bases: TGTGCTAGCAGCCCTCGGTTCGGTAGCTCCTACAATGAGCAGTTCTTC. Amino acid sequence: CASSPRFGSSYNEQFF.

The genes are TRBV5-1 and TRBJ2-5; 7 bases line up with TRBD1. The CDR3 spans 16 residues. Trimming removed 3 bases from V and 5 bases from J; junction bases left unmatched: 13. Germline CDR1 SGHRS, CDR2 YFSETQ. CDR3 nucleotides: TGCGCCAGCAGCTCTGGGGACAGAGCGGACGGGGAGACCCAGTACTTC. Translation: CASSSGDRADGETQYF.